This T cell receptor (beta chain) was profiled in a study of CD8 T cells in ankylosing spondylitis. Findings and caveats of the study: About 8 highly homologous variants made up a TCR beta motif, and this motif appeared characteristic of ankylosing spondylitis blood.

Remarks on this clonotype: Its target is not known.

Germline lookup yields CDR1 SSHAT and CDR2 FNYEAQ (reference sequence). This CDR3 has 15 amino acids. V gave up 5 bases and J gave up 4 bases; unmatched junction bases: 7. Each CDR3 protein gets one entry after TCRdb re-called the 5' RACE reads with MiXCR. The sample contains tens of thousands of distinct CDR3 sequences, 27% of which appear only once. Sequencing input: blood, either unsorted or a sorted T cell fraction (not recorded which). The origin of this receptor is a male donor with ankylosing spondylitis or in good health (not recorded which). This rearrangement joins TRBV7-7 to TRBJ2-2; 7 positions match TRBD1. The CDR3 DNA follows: TGTGCCAGCAGCGGTACAGGGGTGGGCACCGGGGAGCTGTTTTTT. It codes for CASSGTGVGTGELFF.